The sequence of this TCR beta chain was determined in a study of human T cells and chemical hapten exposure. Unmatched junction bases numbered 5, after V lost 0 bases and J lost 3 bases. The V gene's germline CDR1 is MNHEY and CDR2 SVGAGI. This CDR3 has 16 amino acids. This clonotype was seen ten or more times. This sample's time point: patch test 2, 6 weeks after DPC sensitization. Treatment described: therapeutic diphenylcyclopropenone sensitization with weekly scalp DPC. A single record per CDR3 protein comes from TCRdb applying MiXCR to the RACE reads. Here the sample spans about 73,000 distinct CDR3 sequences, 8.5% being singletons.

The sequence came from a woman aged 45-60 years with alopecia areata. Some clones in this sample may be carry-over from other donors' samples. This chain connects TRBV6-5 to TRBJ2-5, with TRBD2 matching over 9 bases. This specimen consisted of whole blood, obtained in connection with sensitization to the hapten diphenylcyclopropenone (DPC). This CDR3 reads CASSYSMPSGKETQYF. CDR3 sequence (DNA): TGTGCCAGCAGTTACTCGATGCCTAGCGGGAAAGAGACCCAGTACTTC.